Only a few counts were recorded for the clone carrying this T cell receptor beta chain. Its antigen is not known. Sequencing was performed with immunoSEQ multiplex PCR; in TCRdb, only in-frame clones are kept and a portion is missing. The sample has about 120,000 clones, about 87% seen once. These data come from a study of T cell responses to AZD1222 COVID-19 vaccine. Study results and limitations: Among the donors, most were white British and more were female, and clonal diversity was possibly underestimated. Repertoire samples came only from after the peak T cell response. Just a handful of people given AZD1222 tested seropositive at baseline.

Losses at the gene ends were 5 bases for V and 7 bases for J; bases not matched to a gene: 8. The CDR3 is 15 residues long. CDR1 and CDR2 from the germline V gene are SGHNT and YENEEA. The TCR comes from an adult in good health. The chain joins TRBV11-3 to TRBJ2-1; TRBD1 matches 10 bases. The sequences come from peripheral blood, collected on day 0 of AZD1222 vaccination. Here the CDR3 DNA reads TGTGCCAGCAGCACCTCCGGGACAGGGGAAAATGAGCAGTTCTTC. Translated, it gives CASSTSGTGENEQFF.